This T cell receptor beta chain stems from a study of blood T cell repertoires in COVID-19. Turning to the study itself: Samples taken during acute and convalescent COVID-19 were collected in the United States, Italy and Spain.

Libraries were prepared by immunoSEQ multiplex PCR; TCRdb keeps only in-frame clonotypes and omits some of them. The sample shows roughly 330,000 clones, about 82% of them seen only once. Sequenced: peripheral blood. The sequence derives from a woman aged 45-60 years with acute or convalescent COVID-19.

CDR3 nucleotides: TGTGCCAGCAGCTTCTTACTAGGACTGATAAGCGCCGGGGAGCTGTTTTTT. Translated: CASSFLLGLISAGELFF. The V gene is TRBV7-8, the J gene TRBJ2-2, with D possibly being TRBD2 (5 bases). V gave up 3 bases and J gave up 6 bases, with 20 bases separating them. CDR1 is SGHVS, CDR2 FQNEAQ, per germline. The CDR3 runs to 17 residues. Filled out from reference TRBV7-8 and TRBJ2-2, the complete variable domain reads GAGVSQSPRYKVAKRGQDVALRCDPISGHVSLFWYQQALGQGPEFLTYFQNEAQLDKSGLPSDRFFAERPEGSVSTLKIQRTQQEDSAVYLCASSFLLGLISAGELFFGEGSRLTVL.